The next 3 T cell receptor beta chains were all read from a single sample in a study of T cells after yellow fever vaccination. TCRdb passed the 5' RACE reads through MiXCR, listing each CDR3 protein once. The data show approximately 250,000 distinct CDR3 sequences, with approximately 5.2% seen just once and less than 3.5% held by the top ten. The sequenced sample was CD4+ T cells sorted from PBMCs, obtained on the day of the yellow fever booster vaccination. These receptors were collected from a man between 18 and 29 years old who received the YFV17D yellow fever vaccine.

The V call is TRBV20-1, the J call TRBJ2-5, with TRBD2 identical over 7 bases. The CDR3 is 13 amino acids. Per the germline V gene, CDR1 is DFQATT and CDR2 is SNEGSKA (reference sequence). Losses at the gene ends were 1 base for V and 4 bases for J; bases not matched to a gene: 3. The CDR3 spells CSARASGGETQYF. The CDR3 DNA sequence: TGCAGTGCTAGAGCTTCGGGGGGAGAGACCCAGTACTTC.

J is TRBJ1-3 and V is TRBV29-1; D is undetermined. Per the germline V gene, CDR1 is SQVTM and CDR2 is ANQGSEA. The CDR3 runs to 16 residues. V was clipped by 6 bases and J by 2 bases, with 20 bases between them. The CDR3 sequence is CSVAQGFQVPGNTIYF. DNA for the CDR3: TGCAGCGTCGCCCAAGGGTTTCAGGTTCCTGGAAACACCATATATTTT.

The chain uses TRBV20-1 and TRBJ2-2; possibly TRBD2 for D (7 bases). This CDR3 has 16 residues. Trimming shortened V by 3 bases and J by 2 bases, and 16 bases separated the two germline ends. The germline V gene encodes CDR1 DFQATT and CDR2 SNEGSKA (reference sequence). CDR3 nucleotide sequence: TGCAGTGCTAGGGGGTCGCGGGGGCTTAACACCGGGGAGCTGTTTTTT. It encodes CSARGSRGLNTGELFF.